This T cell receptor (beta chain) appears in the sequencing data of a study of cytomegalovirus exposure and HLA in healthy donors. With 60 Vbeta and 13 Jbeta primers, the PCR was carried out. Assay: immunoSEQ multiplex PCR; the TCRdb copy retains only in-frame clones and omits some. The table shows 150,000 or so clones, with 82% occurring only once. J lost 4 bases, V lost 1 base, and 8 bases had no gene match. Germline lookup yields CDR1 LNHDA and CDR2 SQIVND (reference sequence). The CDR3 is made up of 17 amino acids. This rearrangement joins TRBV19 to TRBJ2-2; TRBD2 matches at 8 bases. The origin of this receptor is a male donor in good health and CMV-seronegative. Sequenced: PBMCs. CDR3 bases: TGTGCCAGTAGTATAGTGTTCGGGGGGGCCGGCACCGGGGAGCTGTTTTTT. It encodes CASSIVFGGAGTGELFF.